The source of this TCR beta chain is a study of blood T cell repertoires in COVID-19. Looking at the study overall: Specimens from acute and convalescent COVID-19 originated in the United States, Italy and Spain. T cells, B-cell-depleted T cells, or PBMCs provided the cDNA or gDNA that served as material.

As originally analysed: The assay estimated nucleated cells by amplifying reference gene primers. Assay: immunoSEQ multiplex PCR; the TCRdb copy retains only in-frame clones and omits some. The V and J calls and the clone size are those of that table, but D and trimming were determined from the DNA. The sample shows some 170,000 clones, about nine tenths of them seen only once. This TCR came from a man in his sixties with active or convalescent COVID-19. The specimen was peripheral blood.

CDR3: CASSISPYSDTDTQYF. The CDR3 DNA follows: TGTGCCAGTAGTATTAGTCCCTATTCCGACACAGATACGCAGTATTTT. The chain employs TRBV19 and TRBJ2-3; D gene uncertain. The germline V and J ends were trimmed by 3 bases and 2 bases, with 15 bases remaining between them. The CDR3 contains 16 residues. Looked up from germline, CDR1 is LNHDA and CDR2 is SQIVND (reference sequence). Drawing the rest from reference TRBV19 and TRBJ2-3, the complete variable domain is DGGITQSPKYLFRKEGQNVTLSCEQNLNHDAMYWYRQDPGQGLRLIYYSQIVNDFQKGDIAEGYSVSREKKESFPLTVTSAQKNPTAFYLCASSISPYSDTDTQYFGPGTRLTVL.